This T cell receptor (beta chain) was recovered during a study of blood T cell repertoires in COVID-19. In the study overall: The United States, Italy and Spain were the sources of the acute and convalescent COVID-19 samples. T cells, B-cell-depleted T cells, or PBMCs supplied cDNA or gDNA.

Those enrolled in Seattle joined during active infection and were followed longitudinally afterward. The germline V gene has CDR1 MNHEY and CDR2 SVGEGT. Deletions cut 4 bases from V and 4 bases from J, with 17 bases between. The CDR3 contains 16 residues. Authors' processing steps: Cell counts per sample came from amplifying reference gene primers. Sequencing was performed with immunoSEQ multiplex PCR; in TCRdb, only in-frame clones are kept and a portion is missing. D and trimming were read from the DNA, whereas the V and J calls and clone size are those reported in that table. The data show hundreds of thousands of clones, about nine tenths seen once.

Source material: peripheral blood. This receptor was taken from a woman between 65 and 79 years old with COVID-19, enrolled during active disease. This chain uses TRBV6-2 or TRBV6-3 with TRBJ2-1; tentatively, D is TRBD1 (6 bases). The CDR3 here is CASSSPSRDTYNEQFF. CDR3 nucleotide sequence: TGTGCCAGCAGTTCCCCTTCCCGGGACACTTACAATGAGCAGTTCTTC.